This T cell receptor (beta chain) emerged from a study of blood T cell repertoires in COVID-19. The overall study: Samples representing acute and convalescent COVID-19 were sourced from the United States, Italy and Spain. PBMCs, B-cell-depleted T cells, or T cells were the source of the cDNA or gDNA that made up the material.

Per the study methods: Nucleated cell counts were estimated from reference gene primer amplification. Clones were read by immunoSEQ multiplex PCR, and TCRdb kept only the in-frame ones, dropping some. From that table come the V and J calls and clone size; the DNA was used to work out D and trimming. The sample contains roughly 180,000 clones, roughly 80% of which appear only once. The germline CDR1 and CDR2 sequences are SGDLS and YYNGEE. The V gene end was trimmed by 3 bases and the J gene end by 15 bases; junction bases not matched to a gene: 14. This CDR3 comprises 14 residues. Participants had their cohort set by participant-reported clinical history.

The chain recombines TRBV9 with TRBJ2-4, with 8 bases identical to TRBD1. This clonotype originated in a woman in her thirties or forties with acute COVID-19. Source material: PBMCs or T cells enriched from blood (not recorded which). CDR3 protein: CASSALPDRGAAYF. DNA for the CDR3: TGTGCCAGCAGCGCCCTCCCTGACAGGGGAGCGGCGTACTTC.